Shown below are 10 T cell receptor beta chains from a single sample sequenced in a study of post-analysis software for immune sequencing data (dated by TCRdb to about 2015). Broader findings and caveats from the paper: Significantly higher frequencies in patients than in controls were found for a handful of TRBV segments, including TRBV5-6, TRBV5-1 and TRBV20-1.

Their antigen targets remain unknown. Libraries were prepared through PCR. Sequencing was carried out with an Illumina HiSeq 2500. To reduce PCR and sequencing biases, unique molecular identifiers were incorporated into the TCR beta cDNA libraries. TCRdb trimmed the raw reads at Q25, called clones with MiXCR and kept productive beta chains. When rows share a CDR3 protein, they turn into one entry using the most common DNA and genes. Recorded for this sample are approximately 180,000 distinct CDR3 sequences; roughly 31% of them occurred a single time. The top ten clonotypes cover over 1.2% of the sample. The sequencing sample was made of blood. All receptors come from a girl aged 5-17 years with multiple sclerosis.

At least ten counts were recorded for this clonotype. This chain's CDR3 is CASSQTPKLAGAQMQFF. The CDR3 DNA is TGCGCCAGCAGCCAGACCCCCAAACTAGCGGGAGCGCAAATGCAGTTCTTC. This sequence joins TRBV4-1 and TRBJ2-1; TRBD2 agrees at 11 bases. Looked up from germline, CDR1 is MGHRA and CDR2 is YSYEKL. V was pared by 3 bases and J by 12 bases, with 16 bases of the junction left unmatched. The CDR3 has 17 residues.

This clonotype was detected ten times or more. The rearrangement uses TRBV24-1 and TRBJ2-5, with a possible D match to TRBD1 (6 bases). The CDR3 covers 15 residues. Germline V CDR1 and CDR2: KGHDR, SFDVKD. Trimming shortened V by 0 bases and J by 2 bases, and 9 bases separated the two germline ends. CDR3 in DNA: TGTGCCACCAGTGATTTGTTGGGACAACAAGAGACCCAGTACTTC. This codes for CATSDLLGQQETQYF.

The CDR3 reads CASSLAIRATDTQYF. The CDR3 coding sequence is TGTGCCAGCAGCTTAGCAATACGGGCCACAGATACGCAGTATTTT. The rearrangement joins TRBV7-9 to TRBJ2-3; D not resolved. CDR1 is SEHNR and CDR2 is FQNEAQ in the germline V gene (reference sequence). This CDR3 is built from 15 residues. Trimming stripped 0 bases from V and 2 bases from J, with 9 bases between.

This clonotype has ten or more counts. The chain uses TRBV5-1 and TRBJ2-3; 11 bases match TRBD2. The trim removed 3 bases at V and 2 bases at J, leaving 5 bases unmatched. Germline CDR1 SGHRS, CDR2 YFSETQ. The CDR3 runs 16 residues. The CDR3 DNA reads TGCGCCAGCAGCTCGATAGCGGGAGGGAACACAGATACGCAGTATTTT. Translating it yields CASSSIAGGNTDTQYF.

The chain employs TRBV7-2 and TRBJ1-3; a possible D gene is TRBD1 (6 bases). The CDR3 sequence is 13 residues long. V was pared by 7 bases and J by 8 bases, with 15 bases between. CDR1 is SGHTA, CDR2 FQGNSA, per germline. In DNA, the CDR3 is TGTGCCAGCACCCTACAGGGTTGGGACACCATATATTTT. Translated, it gives CASTLQGWDTIYF. The full variable domain, rest sourced from reference TRBV7-2 and TRBJ1-3, is GAGVSQSPSNKVTEKGKDVELRCDPISGHTALYWYRQSLGQGLEFLIYFQGNSAPDKSGLPSDRFSAERTGGSVSTLTIQRTQQEDSAVYLCASTLQGWDTIYFGEGSWLTVV.

This clonotype has only a few counts. This chain joins TRBV28 and TRBJ2-3, with 8 nucleotides matching TRBD1. The CDR3 has 14 amino acids. CDR1 is MDHEN, CDR2 SYDVKM, per germline. The junction had 3 bases not matched to a gene; V was cut back by 4 bases and J by 3 bases. For the CDR3, the DNA is TGTGCCAGCAGTTCCAGGGGGCGGACAGATACGCAGTATTTT. This translates into CASSSRGRTDTQYF.

In the case of this clonotype: A much larger clone lies one base from this, so it may be a read error. V gene TRBV11-1 combines with J gene TRBJ2-1; D might be TRBD1 (5 bases). The J call is doubtful: the DNA matches TRBJ2-7 better. The CDR3 loop spans 11 amino acids. Per the germline V gene, CDR1 is SGHAT and CDR2 is FQDESV (reference sequence). CDR3 in DNA: TGTGCCGGCAGCTCCAGGGTTGAGCAGTACTTC. Residues: CAGSSRVEQYF.

This clonotype has only one observation. V is TRBV14 and J is TRBJ2-7, with D perhaps TRBD2 (6 bases). The CDR3 runs 14 residues. The ends were cut back, 0 bases at V and 3 bases at J, with 9 bases in the middle. Germline assignment: CDR1 SGHDN and CDR2 FVKESK. The CDR3 coding sequence is TGTGCCAGCAGCCAAGAACGCGGGATCTACGAGCAGTACTTC. It specifies CASSQERGIYEQYF.

This clonotype was recorded at least ten times. This rearrangement joins TRBV29-1 to TRBJ2-7, with D possibly TRBD2 on 5 matching bases. The length of the CDR3 is 12 residues. The V and J ends lost 6 bases and 6 bases respectively, with 15 bases between them. Germline assignment: CDR1 SQVTM and CDR2 ANQGSEA. The CDR3 spells CSVGIASAEQYF. The CDR3 nucleotides are TGCAGCGTCGGGATCGCTTCTGCCGAGCAGTACTTC.

Notes on this clonotype: This sequence may be a read error, since a much larger clone differs from it by one base. The chain is built from TRBV29-1 and TRBJ2-1; possible D gene TRBD1, 6 bases. Trimming shortened V by 7 bases and J by 4 bases, and 11 bases separated the two germline ends. The CDR3 is 12 amino acids. The V gene's germline CDR1 is SQVTM and CDR2 ANQGSEA. CDR3 sequence (DNA): TGCAGCGGTGAGGACAGATACAATGAGCAGTTCTTC. It is translated as CSGEDRYNEQFF.